A selection of T cell receptor beta chains follows, all from one sample in a study of OX40 agonist ivuxolimab in advanced cancers. Repertoires were generated with immunoSEQ multiplex PCR, while TCRdb's copy carries only in-frame clones and drops some. Of about 40,000 clones in the sample, approximately 90% were seen once. Sequences were derived from CD4+ or CD8+ T cells sorted from blood, sampled in a trial of the OX40 agonist ivuxolimab. The receptor set was obtained from an adult with an advanced solid tumor such as melanoma, head and neck, liver or kidney cancer. Both conserved end residues are part of each CDR3. The D gene is left open where the match is weak. Size is omitted from some rows. Given values are once, few, many or a class for expanded clones.

size | J | D | V | CDR3 | DNA
NA | TRBJ2-2 | TRBD1 | TRBV6-4 | CASSEGTGNTGELFF | TGTGCCAGCAGTGAAGGGACAGGGAACACCGGGGAGCTGTTTTTT
NA | TRBJ2-7 | TRBD2 | TRBV28 | CASSSSPMGGGAEQYF | TGTGCCAGCAGTTCCTCCCCCATGGGGGGGGGAGCCGAGCAGTACTTC
NA | TRBJ1-1 | NA | TRBV7-9 | CASSFGGEAFF | TGTGCCAGCAGCTTCGGCGGTGAAGCTTTCTTT
NA | TRBJ2-7 | NA | TRBV21-1 | CASSKETGYEQYF | TGTGCCAGCAGCAAAGAGACCGGTTACGAGCAGTACTTC
NA | TRBJ2-1 | NA | TRBV28 | CASSFPGYDEQFF | TGTGCCAGCAGTTTTCCCGGTTATGATGAGCAGTTCTTC
NA | TRBJ1-2 | NA | TRBV5-6 | CASSLSRLYGYTF | TGTGCCAGCAGCTTGTCAAGGCTATATGGCTACACCTTC
few | TRBJ1-1 | NA | TRBV30 | CAWSESTEAFF | TGTGCCTGGAGTGAAAGCACTGAAGCTTTCTTT
NA | TRBJ2-7 | TRBD1 | TRBV10-2 | CASSQDRGWVEQYF | TGCGCCAGCAGCCAAGACAGGGGTTGGGTCGAGCAGTACTTC
NA | TRBJ2-4 | TRBD1 | TRBV7-6 | CASSLARQGTGKNIQYF | TGTGCCAGCAGCTTAGCACGACAGGGGACAGGGAAAAACATTCAGTACTTC
NA | TRBJ2-2 | TRBD2 | TRBV7-9 | CASSLSREILGELFF | TGTGCCAGCAGCTTATCGCGGGAGATATTGGGGGAGCTGTTTTTT
NA | TRBJ1-3 | TRBD1 | TRBV30 | CAWRNRGAGNTIYF | TGTGCCTGGAGGAACAGGGGAGCTGGAAACACCATATATTTT